One sample yielded the 4 T cell receptor beta chains listed below, sequenced in a study of CD8 T cells in Susac syndrome. With random hexamers, reverse transcription was performed on about 0.5 to 1 ug of RNA. TCRdb reanalysed the immunoSEQ multiplex PCR reads using MiXCR and keeps one entry per CDR3 protein. In the table there are fewer than 350,000 distinct CDR3 sequences, 92% of which are singletons. The specimen sequenced was CD4+ T cells from PBMCs. These receptors originate from a human donor with multiple sclerosis.

The chain recombines TRBV11-2 with TRBJ2-3; 10 nucleotides line up with TRBD2. With V trimmed by 4 bases and J by 2 bases, 6 bases remained unmatched. This CDR3 comprises 16 residues. Germline V gene sequence: CDR1 SGHAT, CDR2 FQNNGV. As DNA, the CDR3 is TGTGCCAGCAGCTCCTTAGCGGGAGGACTCACAGATACGCAGTATTTT. It yields the protein CASSSLAGGLTDTQYF. The full variable domain, completed using reference TRBV11-2 and TRBJ2-3, is EAGVAQSPRYKIIEKRQSVAFWCNPISGHATLYWYQQILGQGPKLLIQFQNNGVVDDSQLPKDRFSAERLKGVDSTLKIQPAKLEDSAVYLCASSSLAGGLTDTQYFGPGTRLTVL.

The V call is TRBV7-6, the J call TRBJ2-7; weak D call: TRBD1 (6 bases). Germline CDR1 SGHVS, CDR2 FNYEAQ. The CDR3 has 12 residues. The germline V and J ends were trimmed by 4 bases and 5 bases, with 9 bases remaining between them. In DNA, the CDR3 is TGTGCCAGCAGCTACACAGGGAACGAGCAGTACTTC. Translation gives CASSYTGNEQYF.

This chain uses TRBV5-4 with TRBJ2-5, with D possibly matching TRBD1 (6 bases). Trimming left V 5 bases short and J 5 bases short, with 19 bases between. CDR3 length equals 15 residues. From germline, CDR1 is SGHNT and CDR2 YYREEE (reference sequence). The CDR3 DNA follows: TGTGCCAGCAGTTACGCCCCGGGACATGCGGAGACCCAGTACTTC. It specifies CASSYAPGHAETQYF.

The J gene is TRBJ1-1, the V gene TRBV9, with D possibly matching TRBD1 (5 bases). Trimming left V 2 bases short and J 7 bases short, with 15 bases between. The CDR3 consists of 14 residues. The germline V gene has CDR1 SGDLS and CDR2 YYNGEE. CDR3 bases: TGTGCCAGCAGCGTTGTAGGCCTTACAGGTGAAGCTTTCTTT. Its translation: CASSVVGLTGEAFF.